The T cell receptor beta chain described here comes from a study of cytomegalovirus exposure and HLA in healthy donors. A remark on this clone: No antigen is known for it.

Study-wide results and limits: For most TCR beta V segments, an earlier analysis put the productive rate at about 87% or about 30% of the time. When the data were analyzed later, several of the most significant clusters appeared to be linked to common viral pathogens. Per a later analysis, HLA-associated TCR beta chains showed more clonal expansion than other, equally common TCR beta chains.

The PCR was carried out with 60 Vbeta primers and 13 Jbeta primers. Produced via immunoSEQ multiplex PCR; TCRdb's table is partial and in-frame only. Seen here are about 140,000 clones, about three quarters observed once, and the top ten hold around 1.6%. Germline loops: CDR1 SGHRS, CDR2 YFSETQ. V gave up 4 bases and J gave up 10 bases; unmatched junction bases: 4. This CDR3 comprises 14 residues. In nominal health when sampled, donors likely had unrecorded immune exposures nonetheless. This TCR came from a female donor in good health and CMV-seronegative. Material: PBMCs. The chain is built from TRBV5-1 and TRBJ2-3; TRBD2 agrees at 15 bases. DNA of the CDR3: TGCGCCAGCAGCCGGACTAGCGGGAGGGCCTCGCAGTATTTT. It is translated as CASSRTSGRASQYF.